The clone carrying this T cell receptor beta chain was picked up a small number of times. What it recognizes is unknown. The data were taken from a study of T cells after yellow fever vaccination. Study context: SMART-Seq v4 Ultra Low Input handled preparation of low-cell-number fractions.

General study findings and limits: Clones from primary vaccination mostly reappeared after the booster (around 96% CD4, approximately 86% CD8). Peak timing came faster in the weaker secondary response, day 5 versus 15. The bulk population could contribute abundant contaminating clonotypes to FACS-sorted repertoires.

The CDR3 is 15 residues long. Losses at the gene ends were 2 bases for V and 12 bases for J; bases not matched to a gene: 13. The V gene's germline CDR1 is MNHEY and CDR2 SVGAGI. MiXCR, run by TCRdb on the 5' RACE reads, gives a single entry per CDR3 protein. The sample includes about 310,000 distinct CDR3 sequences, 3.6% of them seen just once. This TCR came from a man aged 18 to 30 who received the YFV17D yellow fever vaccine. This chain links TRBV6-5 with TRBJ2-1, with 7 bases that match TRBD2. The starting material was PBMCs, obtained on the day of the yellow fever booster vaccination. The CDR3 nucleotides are TGTGCCAGCAGTTACGGGAGCGGGGCCCTGCAGGTGCAGTTCTTC. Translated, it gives CASSYGSGALQVQFF.